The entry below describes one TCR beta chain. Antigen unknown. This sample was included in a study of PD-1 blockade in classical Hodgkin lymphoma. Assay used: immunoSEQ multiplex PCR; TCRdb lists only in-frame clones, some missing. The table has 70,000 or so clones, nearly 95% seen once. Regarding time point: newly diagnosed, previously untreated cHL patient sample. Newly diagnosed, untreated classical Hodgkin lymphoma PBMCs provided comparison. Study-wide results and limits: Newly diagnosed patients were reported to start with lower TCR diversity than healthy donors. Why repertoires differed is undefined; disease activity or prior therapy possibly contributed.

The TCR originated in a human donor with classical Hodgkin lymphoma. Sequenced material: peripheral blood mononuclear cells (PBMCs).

CDR3 bases: TGTGCCAGCAGCTTCACAGCGAGCACCGGGGAGCTGTTTTTT. Its translation is CASSFTASTGELFF. This chain links TRBV11-3 with TRBJ2-2, with no clear D. CDR3 length: 14 amino acids. Trimming took off 3 bases at V and 4 bases at J, with 9 bases between the two ends. CDR1 and CDR2 (germline): SGHNT, YENEEA.